The entry below gives a single TCR beta chain sequence along with its context. PCR employed 60 Vbeta and 13 Jbeta primers. Measured with immunoSEQ multiplex PCR; TCRdb has only the in-frame clones, and not every one. This sample carries around 160,000 clones, 75% of them seen once, and the ten largest clones take 4.9%. This sample was taken from a study of cytomegalovirus exposure and HLA in healthy donors. Study information: About 85 million unique TCR sequences came from HLA-typed donors in an early release.

The sequencing sample was made of PBMCs. This sequence was found in a male donor in good health and CMV-seronegative.

The CDR3 nucleotides are TGCGCCAGCAGTCCCGGACTAGCGGGAGATACGCAGTATTTT. Translated: CASSPGLAGDTQYF. The J gene is TRBJ2-3, the V gene TRBV5-1; TRBD2 aligns across 11 bases. CDR3 length: 14 residues. Germline values: CDR1 SGHRS, CDR2 YFSETQ. Trimming took 5 bases from V and 5 from J; bases not matched to a gene: 4.